This section outlines one T cell receptor beta chain sequence together with its context. No glioblastoma patient carried an isocitrate dehydrogenase mutation. Sequenced by immunoSEQ multiplex PCR; TCRdb stores in-frame clones only, minus some. The data show about 82,000 clones, 85% to 90% seen once. The data were obtained in a study of glioma-infiltrating T cells after dendritic cell vaccination. Overall study context: Dendritic cell vaccination trial patients had either newly diagnosed or recurrent glioblastoma. Dendritic cell vaccine was injected intradermally three times, biweekly. Autologous tumor lysate-pulsed dendritic cell vaccination was given between the early 2000s and the early 2010s.

Material: blood, obtained before dendritic cell vaccination. The sequence was collected from a human donor with glioblastoma.

The CDR3 reads CASSFGGEQYF. CDR3 sequence (DNA): TGTGCCAGCAGCTTCGGGGGGGAGCAGTACTTC. The chain has TRBV7-2 and TRBJ2-5; 8 nucleotides match TRBD2. Germline V gene data show CDR1 as SGHTA and CDR2 as FQGNSA. The junction had 2 bases not matched to a gene; V was cut back by 3 bases and J by 11 bases. This CDR3 is 11 amino acids long.